Presented here are 15 T cell receptor beta chains from one specimen sequenced in a study of cytomegalovirus exposure and HLA in healthy donors. The PCR was carried out with 60 Vbeta primers and 13 Jbeta primers. Using immunoSEQ multiplex PCR, the repertoire was profiled, and TCRdb retains in-frame clones only, with some absent. In the table there are about 100,000 clones, roughly 83% of which are singletons. Sequencing was performed on PBMCs. All receptors derive from a man aged 40-50 years in good health and CMV-seronegative.

The V call is TRBV9, the J call TRBJ1-4, with D tentatively TRBD1 (6 bases). The V end was cut by 0 bases, the J end by 5 bases, with 8 bases between. Germline V gene sequence: CDR1 SGDLS, CDR2 YYNGEE. The CDR3 length is 14 residues. The CDR3 spells CASSVGTANEKLFF. The CDR3 region has the DNA TGTGCCAGCAGCGTAGGGACAGCCAATGAAAAACTGTTTTTT.

The chain carries TRBV7-2 and TRBJ1-5; the D gene is possibly TRBD1 (5 bases). Trimming took 4 bases from V and 4 from J, leaving 14 bases between them. Per germline, CDR1 SGHTA and CDR2 FQGNSA. The CDR3 covers 15 residues. CDR3 DNA sequence: TGTGCCAGCAGCTCAGAGGCAGGGCTTAATCAGCCCCAGCATTTT. This encodes CASSSEAGLNQPQHF.

This chain connects TRBV6-1 to TRBJ1-2, with D perhaps matching TRBD1 (6 bases). The CDR3 covers 14 residues. Germline loops: CDR1 MNHNS, CDR2 SASEGT. Deletions cut 5 bases from V and 3 bases from J, with 13 bases between. The CDR3 spells CASSRDNSHYGYTF. DNA of the CDR3: TGTGCCAGCAGTAGGGACAATTCCCACTATGGCTACACCTTC.

This clone has only one observation. The chain links TRBV7-9 to TRBJ2-6, with TRBD1 matching 9 bases. Germline trimming cut 7 bases from V and 0 bases from J; bases unmatched to any gene: 7. The CDR3 has 17 amino acids. The germline gives CDR1 SEHNR, CDR2 FQNEAQ (reference sequence). The chain's CDR3 is CASIRGTGYSGANVLTF. CDR3 nucleotides: TGTGCCAGCATCCGCGGGACAGGGTACTCTGGGGCCAACGTCCTGACTTTC.

The V gene is TRBV19, the J gene TRBJ1-4, with TRBD1 as a possible D gene (5 bases). There are 17 residues in the CDR3. Germline-derived CDR1 and CDR2 are LNHDA and SQIVND (reference sequence). V was pared by 6 bases and J by 0 bases, with 17 bases between. The CDR3 DNA follows: TGTGCCAGTAGCCTAGACAGCCAGATTGCAACTAATGAAAAACTGTTTTTT. This sequence encodes CASSLDSQIATNEKLFF.

The genes are TRBV5-1 and TRBJ1-5; D gene ambiguous. Trimming cost V 4 bases and J 4 bases, with 12 bases left between them. The CDR3 totals 14 residues. The germline CDR1 and CDR2 sequences are SGHRS and YFSETQ. The CDR3 sequence is CASSPTSGNQPQHF. In DNA form, the CDR3 reads TGCGCCAGCAGCCCCACCTCGGGGAATCAGCCCCAGCATTTT.

The chain has TRBV6-5 and TRBJ2-7; TRBD1 matches at 11 bases. CDR1 is MNHEY and CDR2 is SVGAGI in the germline V gene. The V segment lost 4 bases and the J segment 3 bases; nucleotides outside the gene matches: 5. This CDR3 region has 15 residues. In DNA, the CDR3 is TGTGCCAGCAGTTCCGGACAGGGGGCCAACTACGAGCAGTACTTC. This encodes CASSSGQGANYEQYF.

The chain employs TRBV5-1 and TRBJ2-1; 14 bases match TRBD2. Trimming at V came to 4 bases and at J to 10 bases, leaving 10 bases not matched to a gene. The CDR3 has 16 residues. The germline CDR1 and CDR2 sequences are SGHRS and YFSETQ. The CDR3, as DNA: TGCGCCAGCAGCGGGGGACTAGCGGGGGCCTCTCAGGAGCAGTTCTTC. Translated: CASSGGLAGASQEQFF.

The V call is TRBV7-9, the J call TRBJ1-2, with a weak D call TRBD1 (6 bases). CDR3 length: 13 residues. Trimming took 2 bases from V and 8 from J, leaving 12 bases between them. Germline V CDR1 and CDR2: SEHNR, FQNEAQ (reference sequence). The CDR3 sequence is CASSLSGARGYTF. As DNA, the CDR3 is TGTGCCAGCAGCTTATCAGGGGCGAGGGGCTACACCTTC.

This clone was detected a few times. This chain connects TRBV9 to TRBJ2-7; 9 nucleotides align to TRBD1. This CDR3 contains 14 residues. V trimming: 0 bases; J trimming: 4 bases; junction bases outside the gene matches: 2. The germline V gene encodes CDR1 SGDLS and CDR2 YYNGEE. The CDR3 coding sequence is TGTGCCAGCAGCGTAGGGACAGGGGAGTACGAGCAGTACTTC. Translating gives CASSVGTGEYEQYF.

This chain uses TRBV6-5 with TRBJ1-2; 7 bases are shared with TRBD1. In germline, CDR1 is MNHEY, CDR2 SVGAGI. The trim removed 0 bases at V and 2 bases at J, leaving 3 bases unmatched. The CDR3 is 15 amino acids. The CDR3 loop reads CASSYSGDSNYGYTF. The CDR3 DNA sequence: TGTGCCAGCAGTTACTCGGGGGACAGCAACTATGGCTACACCTTC.

The V gene is TRBV7-9, the J gene TRBJ1-2; no clear D. The CDR3 has 16 amino acids. V was trimmed by 2 bases and J by 5 bases, leaving 18 bases between them. Germline V gene data show CDR1 as SEHNR and CDR2 as FQNEAQ (reference sequence). CDR3 in amino acids: CASSLREERDPYGYTF. CDR3 nucleotide sequence: TGTGCCAGCAGCTTAAGAGAAGAGCGGGATCCTTATGGCTACACCTTC.

CDR3: CASSIYLAGGTDTQYF. As DNA, the CDR3 is TGCGCCAGCAGCATATACCTAGCGGGGGGCACAGATACGCAGTATTTT. This chain links TRBV5-1 with TRBJ2-3, with 10 bases that match TRBD2. Germline V lookup: CDR1 SGHRS, CDR2 YFSETQ. J gave up 1 base and V 4 bases, and 6 bases lay outside the gene matches. CDR3 length: 16 amino acids.

J is TRBJ1-2 and V is TRBV6-6, with 7 bases fitting TRBD1. After removal of 10 bases from V and 5 bases from J, the junction contained 10 bases not matched to a gene. This CDR3 has 13 residues. Germline CDR1 is MNHNY and CDR2 is SVGAGI (reference sequence). Written as DNA, the CDR3 is TGTGCCACATCGGTAGAGGGGGCTTATGGCTACACCTTC. Protein sequence: CATSVEGAYGYTF.

This sequence joins TRBV11-2 and TRBJ2-7; 7 positions agree with TRBD2. The V segment lost 1 base and the J segment 2 bases; nucleotides outside the gene matches: 8. The length of the CDR3 is 16 residues. From germline, CDR1 is SGHAT and CDR2 FQNNGV. The CDR3 region has the DNA TGTGCCAGCAGCTTAGTGGTAGCGGGTCATGCCTACGAGCAGTACTTC. As protein: CASSLVVAGHAYEQYF.